One sample yielded the 25 T cell receptor beta chains listed below, sequenced in a study of blood T cell repertoires in COVID-19. TCRdb's copy holds only in-frame clones and misses some; the assay was immunoSEQ multiplex PCR. The sample carries hundreds of thousands of clones, 75% to 90% recorded once. Sequencing input: peripheral blood. These receptors came from a woman aged 55-70 years with COVID-19, enrolled during active disease.

The chain employs TRBV25-1 and TRBJ2-5; tentative D call: TRBD2 (6 bases). Germline lookup yields CDR1 MGHDK and CDR2 SYGVNS. The CDR3 consists of 11 residues. Between the trimmed V and J ends, which lost 8 bases and 5 bases, there was a span of 9 bases. CDR3 loop: CASQGGETQYF. The CDR3 DNA follows: TGTGCCAGCCAAGGAGGGGAGACCCAGTACTTC.

This chain links TRBV10-3 with TRBJ2-5; TRBD1 might be the D (7 bases). There are 15 residues in the CDR3. V shed 8 bases and J shed 5 bases, with 21 bases lying between them. From germline, CDR1 is ENHRY and CDR2 SYGVKD. As DNA, the CDR3 is TGTGCCATCCAGAGAGGAACCTCAGGGGGGGAGACCCAGTACTTC. Its translation: CAIQRGTSGGETQYF.

The rearrangement joins TRBV29-1 to TRBJ1-3, with a tentative D call TRBD1 (6 bases). CDR1 is SQVTM, CDR2 ANQGSEA, per germline. The CDR3 has 14 amino acids. V lost 6 bases, J lost 0 bases, and 12 bases lay in between. Written as DNA, the CDR3 is TGCAGCGTGGCCACAGGGAGCTCTGGAAACACCATATATTTT. It is translated as CSVATGSSGNTIYF. The full variable domain, with the rest looked up from reference TRBV29-1 and TRBJ1-3, is SAVISQKPSRDICQRGTSLTIQCQVDSQVTMMFWYRQQPGQSLTLIATANQGSEATYESGFVIDKFPISRPNLTFSTLTVSNMSPEDSSIYLCSVATGSSGNTIYFGEGSWLTVV.

The rearrangement uses TRBV6-5 and TRBJ2-7; possible D gene TRBD2, 6 bases. Trimming removed 5 bases from V and 2 bases from J, with 13 bases in between. CDR1 is MNHEY and CDR2 is SVGAGI in the germline V gene. The CDR3 has 14 residues. CDR3 nucleotides: TGTGCCAGCAGTCAGGGAGGTTCGACCTACGAGCAGTACTTC. Protein sequence: CASSQGGSTYEQYF.

This clone was found once. The gene calls are TRBV9 and TRBJ2-2; 7 bases map to TRBD1. Unmatched junction bases numbered 8, after V lost 4 bases and J lost 5 bases. The CDR3 loop spans 15 amino acids. The germline CDR1 and CDR2 sequences are SGDLS and YYNGEE. CDR3 bases: TGTGCCAGCAGCCAAGGACAGGAGATAACCGGGGAGCTGTTTTTT. Amino acids: CASSQGQEITGELFF. Full variable domain (rest looked up from reference TRBV9 and TRBJ2-2): DSGVTQTPKHLITATGQRVTLRCSPRSGDLSVYWYQQSLDQGLQFLIQYYNGEERAKGNILERFSAQQFPDLHSELNLSSLELGDSALYFCASSQGQEITGELFFGEGSRLTVL.

The chain couples TRBV18 to TRBJ2-7; D is possibly TRBD2 (7 bases). The CDR3 sequence is 17 residues long. The germline V and J ends were trimmed by 3 bases and 4 bases, with 22 bases remaining between them. Germline CDR1 reads KGHSH; CDR2 reads LQKENI. The CDR3 loop is CASSPPYPGGRSYEQYF. CDR3 DNA: TGTGCCAGCTCACCCCCGTATCCGGGGGGCCGCTCTTACGAGCAGTACTTC.

J is TRBJ2-2 and V is TRBV18, with a weak D call TRBD1 (5 bases). The ends were cut back, 1 base at V and 3 bases at J, with 12 bases in the middle. The CDR3 runs 16 residues. CDR1 and CDR2 from the germline V gene are KGHSH and LQKENI. The CDR3 bases are TGTGCCAGCTCACCACTAGGGGTAGGAGACACCGGGGAGCTGTTTTTT. This sequence encodes CASSPLGVGDTGELFF.

The J gene is TRBJ1-2, the V gene TRBV4-2; D remains unclear. The length of the CDR3 is 14 residues. Per the germline V gene, CDR1 is LGHNA and CDR2 is YNFKEQ. V was clipped by 0 bases and J by 2 bases, with 7 bases between them. The CDR3 nucleotides are TGTGCCAGCAGCCAAGACGGGATAAACTATGGCTACACCTTC. Protein sequence: CASSQDGINYGYTF.

This chain connects TRBV25-1 to TRBJ1-2; 10 bases line up with TRBD1. From germline, CDR1 is MGHDK and CDR2 SYGVNS. The CDR3 length is 16 residues. The J segment lost 2 bases and the V segment lost 4 bases, leaving 7 bases of the junction unmatched. CDR3 sequence reads: CASSVSPGQGNYGYTF. The CDR3 DNA follows: TGTGCCAGCAGTGTATCACCGGGACAGGGGAACTATGGCTACACCTTC.

CDR3 amino acids: CAAAPWTGEYGYTF. As DNA, the CDR3 is TGTGCCGCGGCCCCCTGGACAGGGGAATATGGCTACACCTTC. The chain joins TRBV3-1 (or the pseudogene TRBV3-2) to TRBJ1-2; 9 bases fit TRBD1. Germline lookup yields CDR1 LGHDT and CDR2 YNNKEL (reference sequence). The CDR3 runs 14 residues. The J segment lost 5 bases and the V segment lost 11 bases, leaving 12 bases of the junction unmatched.

The rearrangement joins TRBV5-1 to TRBJ1-4, with 7 bases lining up with TRBD1. This CDR3 is 15 amino acids long. From germline, CDR1 is SGHRS and CDR2 YFSETQ. V lost 4 bases and J lost 4; bases outside the gene matches: 7. The CDR3 bases are TGCGCCAGCAGCCCCACAGGGGCGGATAATGAAAAACTGTTTTTT. Amino acids: CASSPTGADNEKLFF.

The genes are TRBV7-9 and TRBJ2-7; D is possibly TRBD1 (5 bases). Per the germline V gene, CDR1 is SEHNR and CDR2 is FQNEAQ (reference sequence). V shed 4 bases and J shed 5 bases, with 9 bases lying between them. There are 12 residues in the CDR3. Here the CDR3 reads CASSYQGDEQYF. The CDR3 DNA reads as TGTGCCAGCAGCTACCAGGGCGACGAGCAGTACTTC.

The V gene is TRBV6-5, the J gene TRBJ1-1; D uncertain. This CDR3 region has 13 residues. Germline assignment: CDR1 MNHEY and CDR2 SVGAGI. Trimming took off 5 bases at V and 3 bases at J, with 10 bases between the two ends. The CDR3 sequence is CASSTQRDTEAFF. The CDR3 DNA sequence: TGTGCCAGCAGTACGCAGAGGGACACTGAAGCTTTCTTT.

This chain uses TRBV7-2 with TRBJ2-3; possible D gene TRBD2, 6 bases. The CDR3 contains 17 residues. Germline assignment: CDR1 SGHTA and CDR2 FQGNSA. V was trimmed by 4 bases and J by 2 bases, leaving 19 bases between them. Here the CDR3 DNA reads TGTGCCAGCAGCTCGAAACTGGACCGCGGGAACACAGATACGCAGTATTTT. This sequence encodes CASSSKLDRGNTDTQYF.

This clone was counted a single time. The chain joins TRBV28 to TRBJ1-2; perhaps TRBD1 as D (6 bases). The CDR3 is 15 residues long. Trimming took 5 bases from V and 4 from J, leaving 17 bases between them. Germline V gives CDR1 MDHEN, CDR2 SYDVKM. DNA for the CDR3: TGTGCCAGCAGTCTCCCAGGCACAGGGTCCTATGGCTACACCTTC. It is translated as CASSLPGTGSYGYTF.

The chain is built from TRBV7-6 and TRBJ2-2, with a tentative D call TRBD1 (6 bases). The CDR3 consists of 18 residues. The germline V and J ends were trimmed by 4 bases and 1 base, with 19 bases remaining between them. The V gene's germline CDR1 is SGHVS and CDR2 FNYEAQ. The CDR3 is CASSSISPGTMNTGELFF. The CDR3 nucleotides are TGTGCCAGCAGCTCAATTAGTCCCGGGACAATGAACACCGGGGAGCTGTTTTTT. Looking up the rest from reference TRBV7-6 and TRBJ2-2 gives the full variable domain: GAGVSQSPRYKVTKRGQDVALRCDPISGHVSLYWYRQALGQGPEFLTYFNYEAQQDKSGLPNDRFSAERPEGSISTLTIQRTEQRDSAMYRCASSSISPGTMNTGELFFGEGSRLTVL.

This chain joins TRBV9 and TRBJ2-3; possibly TRBD1 for D (6 bases). Deletions cut 3 bases from V and 0 bases from J, with 11 bases between. CDR3 size: 15 residues. Germline loops: CDR1 SGDLS, CDR2 YYNGEE. The CDR3, as DNA: TGTGCCAGCAGCGACGGACAGTCAAGCACAGATACGCAGTATTTT. Translating it yields CASSDGQSSTDTQYF.

The CDR3 protein is CASSPLNAVNSGNTIYF. The CDR3 nucleotides are TGTGCCAGCTCACCACTCAATGCGGTCAACTCTGGAAACACCATATATTTT. This chain joins TRBV18 and TRBJ1-3; D call uncertain. V gave up 1 base and J gave up 0 bases, with 13 bases separating them. The CDR3 extends over 17 amino acids. The germline V gene has CDR1 KGHSH and CDR2 LQKENI.

V gene TRBV27 combines with J gene TRBJ1-2; D is undetermined. The ends were cut back, 2 bases at V and 0 bases at J, with 10 bases in the middle. Germline CDR1 is MNHEY and CDR2 is SMNVEV (reference sequence). This CDR3 region has 15 residues. Here the CDR3 DNA reads TGTGCCAGCAGTTTAGGCTGGGCAACTAACTATGGCTACACCTTC. Translation: CASSLGWATNYGYTF.

Only one count was recorded for this clone. V usage is TRBV19 and J usage is TRBJ1-3; D is ambiguous. Germline V gene lookup returns CDR1 LNHDA and CDR2 SQIVND (reference sequence). This CDR3 is built from 15 residues. V lost 3 bases to trimming and J lost 0 bases, with 9 bases between them. CDR3 DNA sequence: TGTGCCAGTAGTATTTACCTAAGCTCTGGAAACACCATATATTTT. Translated, it gives CASSIYLSSGNTIYF.

The V and J genes are TRBV7-2 and TRBJ1-1, with 7 bases aligning to TRBD1. This CDR3 comprises 19 residues. Germline V gene data show CDR1 as SGHTA and CDR2 as FQGNSA. V lost 1 base and J lost 0; bases outside the gene matches: 14. As DNA, the CDR3 is TGTGCCAGCAGCTTAGTATCTTGGTGGACACAGGGGTTGAACACTGAAGCTTTCTTT. Translating it yields CASSLVSWWTQGLNTEAFF.

CDR3 nucleotides: TGTGCCAGCAGCCCCCACAGGGACTACGAGCAGTACTTC. Its protein is CASSPHRDYEQYF. V is TRBV9 and J is TRBJ2-7, with a weak D call TRBD1 (6 bases). In germline, CDR1 is SGDLS, CDR2 YYNGEE. CDR3 length equals 13 residues. V lost 4 bases, J lost 3 bases, and 11 bases lay in between.

J is TRBJ1-4 and V is TRBV6-5, with TRBD1 matching 10 bases. The V gene end was trimmed by 6 bases and the J gene end by 8 bases; junction bases not matched to a gene: 6. Germline CDR1 and CDR2: MNHEY and SVGAGI. The CDR3 consists of 14 residues. The CDR3, as DNA: TGTGCCAGCAGAACTGGACAGGGGGTGGAAAAACTGTTTTTT. Protein sequence: CASRTGQGVEKLFF.

This chain uses TRBV10-2 with TRBJ1-1; unclear D gene. The V and J ends lost 7 bases and 0 bases respectively, with 9 bases between them. This CDR3 has 13 residues. CDR1 is WSHSY, CDR2 SAAADI, per germline. CDR3 amino acids: CASNQMVNTEAFF. The CDR3 DNA reads as TGCGCCAGCAACCAGATGGTGAACACTGAAGCTTTCTTT.

J is TRBJ1-1 and V is TRBV7-9, with D unresolved. The V gene's germline CDR1 is SEHNR and CDR2 FQNEAQ (reference sequence). V gave up 1 base and J gave up 6 bases, with 12 bases separating them. The CDR3 spans 14 residues. Written as DNA, the CDR3 is TGTGCCAGCAGCTTAGGGGAGTGGGGTGCTGAAGCTTTCTTT. This sequence encodes CASSLGEWGAEAFF.